The 3 T cell receptor beta chains in this list originate from one sample, sequenced in a study of blood T cells in healthy people across ages. PCR was performed a second time for about 7 to 11 cycles using a sample-barcoded 5' primer and a J-beta primer mix. TCRdb re-called the 5' RACE reads with MiXCR, one entry per CDR3 protein. The sample records approximately 1.5 million distinct CDR3 sequences, around 36% being singletons. Material for sequencing was blood. The source is a woman aged 25 to 39 in good health.

V gene TRBV5-6 combines with J gene TRBJ2-2, with D perhaps matching TRBD1 (5 bases). V gave up 1 base and J gave up 8 bases, with 9 bases separating them. The CDR3 length is 13 residues. Germline V lookup: CDR1 SGHDT, CDR2 YYEEEE. CDR3 sequence reads: CASSLLGHGELFF. CDR3 in DNA: TGTGCCAGCAGCTTGTTGGGGCATGGGGAGCTGTTTTTT. Drawing the rest from reference TRBV5-6 and TRBJ2-2, the complete variable domain is DAGVTQSPTHLIKTRGQQVTLRCSPKSGHDTVSWYQQALGQGPQFIFQYYEEEERQRGNFPDRFSGHQFPNYSSELNVNALLLGDSALYLCASSLLGHGELFFGEGSRLTVL.

Only a few counts were recorded for this clonotype. At one boundary the junction diverges from the germline segment, which might be a read error. The chain is built from TRBV7-6 and TRBJ2-2, with 7 bases aligning to TRBD2. CDR1 and CDR2 (germline): SGHVS, FNYEAQ. The CDR3 is made up of 14 amino acids. The CDR3 bases are TGTGCTAGCAGCCGGAGGGCGGGAGAGGGGGAGCTGTTTTTT. Translation: CASSRRAGEGELFF.

The chain employs TRBV7-2 and TRBJ2-1; TRBD2 aligns across 9 bases. CDR1 and CDR2 from the germline V gene are SGHTA and FQGNSA. CDR3 length: 15 residues. V shed 5 bases and J 5 bases; nucleotides not matched to a gene: 7. CDR3 sequence reads: CASSPSGRPNNEQFF. CDR3 nucleotides: TGTGCCAGCAGCCCAAGCGGGAGGCCCAACAATGAGCAGTTCTTC.